This TCR beta chain was sequenced for a study of T cells and Merkel cell carcinoma outcomes. Study-wide results and caveats: Reportedly, T-cell repertoire with density predicts Merkel cell carcinoma outcomes.

As for this clone: As yet, its antigen is unknown.

The length of the CDR3 is 14 residues. The germline gives CDR1 SGHTA, CDR2 FQGTGA. V shed 5 bases and J 6 bases; nucleotides not matched to a gene: 8. Assay: immunoSEQ multiplex PCR; the TCRdb copy retains only in-frame clones and omits some. The sample consists of roughly 15,000 clones, roughly 92% of them appearing once. The V call is TRBV7-3, the J call TRBJ2-7; 9 bases align to TRBD1. This sequence originates from a human donor with Merkel cell carcinoma. Specimen: tumor tissue from Merkel cell carcinoma. In DNA form, the CDR3 reads TGTGCCAGCAGCAAACCGGGACAGGGAATCGAGCAGTACTTC. This sequence encodes CASSKPGQGIEQYF. The complete variable domain, with remaining parts taken from reference TRBV7-3 and TRBJ2-7, reads GAGVSQTPSNKVTEKGKYVELRCDPISGHTALYWYRQSLGQGPEFLIYFQGTGAADDSGLPNDRFFAVRPEGSVSTLKIQRTERGDSAVYLCASSKPGQGIEQYFGPGTRLTVT.